This T cell receptor (beta chain) comes out of a study of cytomegalovirus exposure and HLA in healthy donors. Study information: From HLA-typed donors, an early data release held roughly 89 million unique TCRs. General study findings and limits: It was reported in a later analysis that an Asian-associated ancestry cluster showed fewer N-insertions than the roughly 670-donor mean. It was reported that the classifier diagnosed cytomegalovirus status with high specificity and sensitivity in both the original and validation cohorts.

V was clipped by 3 bases and J by 7 bases; unmatched bases: 6. This CDR3 contains 16 residues. Germline CDR1 MNHEY, CDR2 SMNVEV (reference sequence). With 60 Vbeta and 13 Jbeta primers, the PCR was carried out. Produced via immunoSEQ multiplex PCR; TCRdb's table is partial and in-frame only. The profile shows 130,000 to 150,000 clones, approximately 79% of them singletons. Worth noting for this clone: What it binds is not known.

Sequencing used PBMCs. The sequence was collected from a man younger than 30 in good health and CMV-seropositive. The chain links TRBV27 to TRBJ2-2, with 12 bases that match TRBD2. The CDR3 spells CASSFWLAGGVGELFF. The CDR3 nucleotides are TGTGCCAGCAGTTTCTGGCTAGCGGGGGGGGTCGGGGAGCTGTTTTTT.